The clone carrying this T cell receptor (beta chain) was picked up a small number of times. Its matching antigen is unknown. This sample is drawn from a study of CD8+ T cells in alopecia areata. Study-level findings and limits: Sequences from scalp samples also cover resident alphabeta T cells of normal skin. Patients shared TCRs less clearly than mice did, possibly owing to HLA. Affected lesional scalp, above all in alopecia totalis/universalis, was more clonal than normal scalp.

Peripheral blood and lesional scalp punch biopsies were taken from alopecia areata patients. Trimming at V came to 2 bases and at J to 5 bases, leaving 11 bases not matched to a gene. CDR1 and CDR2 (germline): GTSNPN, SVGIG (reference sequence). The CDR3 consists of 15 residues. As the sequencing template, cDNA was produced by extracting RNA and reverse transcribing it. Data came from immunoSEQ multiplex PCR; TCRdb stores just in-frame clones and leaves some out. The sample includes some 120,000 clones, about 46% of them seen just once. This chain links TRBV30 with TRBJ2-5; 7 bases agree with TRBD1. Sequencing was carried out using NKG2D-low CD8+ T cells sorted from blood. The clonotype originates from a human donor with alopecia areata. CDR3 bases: TGTGCCTGGAGTTTTACAACAGGGGTATCGGAGACCCAGTACTTC. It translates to CAWSFTTGVSETQYF.